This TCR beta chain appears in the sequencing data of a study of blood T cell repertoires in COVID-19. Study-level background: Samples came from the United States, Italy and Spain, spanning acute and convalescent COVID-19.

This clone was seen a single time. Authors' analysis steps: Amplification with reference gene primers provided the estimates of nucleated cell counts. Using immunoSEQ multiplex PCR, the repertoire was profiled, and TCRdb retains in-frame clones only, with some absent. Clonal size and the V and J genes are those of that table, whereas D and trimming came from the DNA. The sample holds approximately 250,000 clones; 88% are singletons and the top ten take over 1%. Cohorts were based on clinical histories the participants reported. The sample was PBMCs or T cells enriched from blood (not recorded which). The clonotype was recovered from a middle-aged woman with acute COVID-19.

CDR3 nucleotides: TGCGCCAGCAGCCTACTGACCGGGACTAGCTTCGATGAGCAGTTCTTC. It codes for CASSLLTGTSFDEQFF. The chain carries TRBV4-3 and TRBJ2-1; 9 bases line up with TRBD2. Germline-derived CDR1 and CDR2 are LGHNA and YSLEER. The CDR3 covers 16 residues. The junction had 12 bases not matched to a gene; V was cut back by 4 bases and J by 8 bases.